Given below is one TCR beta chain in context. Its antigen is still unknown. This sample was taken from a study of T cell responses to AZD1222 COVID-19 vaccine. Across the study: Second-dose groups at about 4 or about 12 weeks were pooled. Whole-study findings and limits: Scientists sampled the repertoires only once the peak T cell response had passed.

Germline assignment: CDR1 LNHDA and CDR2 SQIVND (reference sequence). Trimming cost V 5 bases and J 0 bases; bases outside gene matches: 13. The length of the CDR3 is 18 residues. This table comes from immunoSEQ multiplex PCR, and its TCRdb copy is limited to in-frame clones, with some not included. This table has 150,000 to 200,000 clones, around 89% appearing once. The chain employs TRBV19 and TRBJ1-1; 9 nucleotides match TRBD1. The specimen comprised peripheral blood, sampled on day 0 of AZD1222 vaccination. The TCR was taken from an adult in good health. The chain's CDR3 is CASSPAGTGIGMNTEAFF. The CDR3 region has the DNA TGTGCCAGTAGTCCCGCCGGGACAGGGATTGGCATGAACACTGAAGCTTTCTTT.